These 30 T cell receptor beta chains share one sample of origin, sequenced in a study of Ad26.COV2.S vaccination and SARS-CoV-2 variants. TCRdb's table, derived via immunoSEQ multiplex PCR, lists solely in-frame clones and lacks some. The table includes about 480,000 clones, approximately 88% detected once. Treatment indicated: 15 to 20 received Ad26.COV2.S at low or high dose, single or two shots; roughly 5 received placebo; per-sample allocation not given. Sampling was done on day 63 after the first vaccine or placebo injection. The sample here was peripheral blood, taken in a trial of Ad26.COV2.S vaccine versus placebo. The origin of the receptors is a person between 18 and 60 years old who received the Ad26.COV2.S COVID-19 vaccine or a placebo.

V and J are TRBV29-1 and TRBJ2-5; D may correspond to TRBD1 or TRBD2 (5 bases each). Germline values: CDR1 SQVTM, CDR2 ANQGSEA. Deletions cut 3 bases from V and 11 bases from J, with 16 bases between. There are 12 residues in the CDR3. CDR3 residues: CSVDPSRGGQYF. Written as DNA, the CDR3 is TGCAGCGTTGATCCGAGCCGTGGGGGTCAGTACTTC.

The genes are TRBV5-5 and TRBJ1-4; D might be TRBD1 (6 bases). Per the germline V gene, CDR1 is SGHKS and CDR2 is YYEKEE (reference sequence). The ends were cut back, 0 bases at V and 6 bases at J, with 12 bases in the middle. CDR3 length equals 15 residues. The CDR3 DNA is TGTGCCAGCAGCTTGGTTGGCAGGGGAGATGAAAAACTGTTTTTT. Protein product: CASSLVGRGDEKLFF.

Notes on this clone: Compared with germline, one end of the junction differs, possibly owing to a read error. The chain joins TRBV29-1 to TRBJ2-3; either TRBD1 or TRBD2 may fit D (5 bases each). The CDR3 has 15 amino acids. Germline CDR1 is SQVTM and CDR2 is ANQGSEA. CDR3 sequence (DNA): TGCAACGTTGGCCATGGGACCCTAGGAACAGATACGCAGTATTTT. It translates to CNVGHGTLGTDTQYF.

The chain employs TRBV5-4 and TRBJ2-1; TRBD2 matches 9 bases. The CDR3 sequence is 18 residues long. Trimming removed 1 base from V and 4 bases from J; junction bases left unmatched: 12. CDR1 is SGHNT, CDR2 YYREEE, per germline (reference sequence). CDR3 DNA sequence: TGTGCCAGCAGCTTGCGGCTAGCGGGGTACACACTATACAATGAGCAGTTCTTC. Residues: CASSLRLAGYTLYNEQFF.

This clone has a handful of counts. This sequence joins TRBV7-9 and TRBJ1-3; D is unresolved. Between the trimmed V and J ends, which lost 2 bases and 0 bases, there was a span of 11 bases. CDR3 size: 16 residues. Germline values: CDR1 SEHNR, CDR2 FQNEAQ (reference sequence). In DNA, the CDR3 is TGTGCCAGCAGCTTAAAGGGCACCGACTCTGGAAACACCATATATTTT. Translated: CASSLKGTDSGNTIYF.

The CDR3 nucleotides are TGCAGCGGCGGACCAGGCAATGAGCAGTTCTTC. Its translation is CSGGPGNEQFF. The chain couples TRBV20-1 to TRBJ2-1; D is uncertain. CDR3 length equals 11 residues. The V gene's germline CDR1 is DFQATT and CDR2 SNEGSKA (reference sequence).

This chain uses TRBV5-1 with TRBJ2-1; D is possibly TRBD1 (6 bases). Germline CDR1 is SGHRS and CDR2 is YFSETQ. This CDR3 has 13 amino acids. V was clipped by 4 bases and J by 5 bases, with 10 bases between them. The CDR3: CASSTGQNNEQFF. In DNA, the CDR3 is TGCGCCAGCAGCACCGGACAGAACAATGAGCAGTTCTTC.

The chain carries TRBV6-5 and TRBJ2-2; tentatively, D is TRBD1 (6 bases). The V gene's germline CDR1 is MNHEY and CDR2 SVGAGI. This CDR3 is 14 amino acids long. Trimming cost V 8 bases and J 1 base, with 11 bases left between them. CDR3 residues: CASSSTGNTGELFF. DNA of the CDR3: TGTGCCAGCTCCTCGACAGGGAACACCGGGGAGCTGTTTTTT.

The chain links TRBV11-3 to TRBJ2-1; TRBD1 matches at 7 bases. CDR1 and CDR2 (germline): SGHNT, YENEEA. V was pared by 5 bases and J by 10 bases, with 5 bases of the junction left unmatched. CDR3 length equals 12 residues. The CDR3 here is CASSPWTGEQFF. The CDR3 region has the DNA TGTGCCAGCAGCCCGTGGACAGGAGAGCAGTTCTTC.

The rearrangement links TRBV23-1 to TRBJ1-1, with D unresolved. TRBV23-1 is reported as an ORF; its role is uncertain. CDR3 length: 9 residues. Between the trimmed V and J ends, which lost 8 bases and 11 bases, there was a span of 9 bases. This CDR3 is CASLRLAFF. CDR3 bases: TGCGCCAGCCTTCGACTGGCTTTCTTT.

V gene TRBV5-4 combines with J gene TRBJ2-3; D unclear. This CDR3 region has 15 residues. CDR1 is SGHNT, CDR2 YYREEE, per germline (reference sequence). The V and J ends lost 0 bases and 1 base respectively, with 9 bases between them. The chain's CDR3 is CASSLGQTGTDTQYF. The CDR3 bases are TGTGCCAGCAGCTTGGGCCAAACCGGCACAGATACGCAGTATTTT.

The genes are TRBV6-4 and TRBJ2-1, with 10 nucleotides matching TRBD1. The J segment lost 6 bases and the V segment lost 2 bases, leaving 10 bases of the junction unmatched. This CDR3 region has 17 residues. In germline, CDR1 is MRHNA, CDR2 SNTAGT. CDR3 coding DNA: TGTGCCAGCAGTGACCGGCCCGGGACAGGGGCCCCCAATGAGCAGTTCTTC. Amino acids: CASSDRPGTGAPNEQFF.

J is TRBJ1-1 and V is TRBV5-8; TRBD1 is a possible D gene (5 bases). Deletions cut 7 bases from V and 4 bases from J, with 8 bases between. The CDR3 covers 11 residues. CDR1 is SGHTS and CDR2 is YDEGEE in the germline V gene. The CDR3 spells CASAGGTEAFF. The CDR3, as DNA: TGTGCCAGCGCCGGGGGCACTGAAGCTTTCTTT. Full variable domain (outside the CDR3, taken from reference TRBV5-8 and TRBJ1-1): EAGVTQSPTHLIKTRGQQATLRCSPISGHTSVYWYQQALGLGLQFLLWYDEGEERNRGNFPPRFSGRQFPNYSSELNVNALELEDSALYLCASAGGTEAFFGQGTRLTVV.

The chain couples TRBV20-1 to TRBJ2-1, with D unresolved. V shed 4 bases and J shed 3 bases, with 1 base lying between them. The germline V gene encodes CDR1 DFQATT and CDR2 SNEGSKA (reference sequence). This CDR3 contains 10 residues. CDR3 nucleotides: TGCAGTGCTAACTACAATGAGCAGTTCTTC. Translation: CSANYNEQFF.

The chain is built from TRBV6-2 or TRBV6-3 and TRBJ2-3, with D tentatively TRBD2 (6 bases). Trimming removed 6 bases from V and 3 bases from J, with 13 bases in between. The CDR3 covers 14 residues. Germline CDR1 is MNHEY and CDR2 is SVGEGT. The chain's CDR3 is CASSPGVRTDTQYF. The CDR3, as DNA: TGTGCCAGCAGCCCGGGGGTTCGTACAGATACGCAGTATTTT.

The rearrangement uses TRBV19 and TRBJ2-2; D uncertain. Germline lookup yields CDR1 LNHDA and CDR2 SQIVND (reference sequence). V was pared by 8 bases and J by 1 base, with 2 bases between. The CDR3 spans 11 residues. CDR3 region: CASENTGELFF. The CDR3 bases are TGTGCCAGTGAGAACACCGGGGAGCTGTTTTTT.

This clone was seen just once. The chain is built from TRBV4-2 and TRBJ2-7, with D possibly TRBD1 on 6 matching bases. V was clipped by 2 bases and J by 2 bases, with 10 bases between them. CDR3 length equals 14 residues. Germline-derived CDR1 and CDR2 are LGHNA and YNFKEQ. The CDR3 region is CASSQTGQPYEQYF. In DNA form, the CDR3 reads TGTGCCAGCAGCCAAACCGGACAGCCCTACGAGCAGTACTTC.

This clone was observed once. The J gene is TRBJ2-5, the V gene TRBV5-6, with 8 bases identical to TRBD1. The CDR3 contains 15 residues. V gave up 4 bases and J gave up 5 bases; unmatched junction bases: 10. CDR1 and CDR2 from the germline V gene are SGHDT and YYEEEE. The CDR3 here is CASSPGQGGTETQYF. The CDR3 nucleotides read TGTGCCAGCAGCCCAGGACAGGGTGGTACCGAGACCCAGTACTTC.

The chain is built from TRBV10-3 and TRBJ2-1, with D possibly TRBD2 on 5 matching bases. Germline CDR1 is ENHRY and CDR2 is SYGVKD. V lost 7 bases and J lost 1, with 11 bases in between. The CDR3 is made up of 14 amino acids. The DNA for the CDR3 is TGTGCCATCAAGAGGGAAGGGTCCTACAATGAGCAGTTCTTC. It specifies CAIKREGSYNEQFF.

This chain links TRBV7-8 with TRBJ2-2; D is unresolved. This CDR3 region has 14 residues. The germline V and J ends were trimmed by 5 bases and 0 bases, with 7 bases remaining between them. Looked up from germline, CDR1 is SGHVS and CDR2 is FQNEAQ. The CDR3 region has the DNA TGTGCCAGCAGCGTGGTTACGAACACCGGGGAGCTGTTTTTT. This sequence encodes CASSVVTNTGELFF. Full variable domain (outside the CDR3, taken from reference TRBV7-8 and TRBJ2-2): GAGVSQSPRYKVAKRGQDVALRCDPISGHVSLFWYQQALGQGPEFLTYFQNEAQLDKSGLPSDRFFAERPEGSVSTLKIQRTQQEDSAVYLCASSVVTNTGELFFGEGSRLTVL.

This clone was seen a few times. V and J are TRBV28 and TRBJ2-3, with D unresolved. The CDR3 is made up of 16 amino acids. V was cut by 3 bases and J by 2 bases, with 15 bases left in between. Germline V lookup: CDR1 MDHEN, CDR2 SYDVKM. The CDR3 DNA is TGTGCCAGCAGTTTGATGGGAATAAGGACCACAGATACGCAGTATTTT. Its protein product is CASSLMGIRTTDTQYF.

This sequence joins TRBV27 and TRBJ2-1, with 10 bases aligning to TRBD2. From germline, CDR1 is MNHEY and CDR2 SMNVEV (reference sequence). The CDR3 sequence is 17 residues long. Trimming took 6 bases from V and 5 from J; bases not matched to a gene: 13. CDR3 in DNA: TGTGCCAGCAGAAACCTGGAAGCGGGAGGGTTCAACAATGAGCAGTTCTTC. Its translation is CASRNLEAGGFNNEQFF.

The V call is TRBV3-1 (or the pseudogene TRBV3-2), the J call TRBJ1-5; D gene unclear. Trimming shortened V by 3 bases and J by 5 bases, and 5 bases separated the two germline ends. CDR1 and CDR2 (germline): LGHDT, YNNKEL (reference sequence). The CDR3 has 12 amino acids. DNA of the CDR3: TGTGCCAGCAGCCAGGGTTATCAGCCCCAGCATTTT. Translated: CASSQGYQPQHF.

This clone was counted only a few times. V is TRBV28 and J is TRBJ1-4; weak D call: TRBD1 (6 bases). There are 14 residues in the CDR3. V was shortened by 6 bases and J by 4 bases, with 12 bases between the two germline ends. Germline assignment: CDR1 MDHEN and CDR2 SYDVKM. CDR3 in amino acids: CASRKQGGNEKLFF. As DNA, the CDR3 is TGTGCCAGCAGGAAACAGGGAGGTAATGAAAAACTGTTTTTT.

The chain joins TRBV3-1 (or the pseudogene TRBV3-2) to TRBJ1-1, with 9 nucleotides matching TRBD1. The CDR3 has 13 amino acids. Trimming removed 1 base from V and 11 bases from J; junction bases left unmatched: 5. Germline loops: CDR1 LGHDT, CDR2 YNNKEL (reference sequence). CDR3 sequence reads: CASSQVAGTGAFF. The CDR3, as DNA: TGTGCCAGCAGCCAAGTTGCCGGGACAGGGGCTTTCTTT.

The chain links TRBV9 to TRBJ1-1; TRBD1 aligns across 7 bases. Per the germline V gene, CDR1 is SGDLS and CDR2 is YYNGEE. V was clipped by 4 bases and J by 5 bases; unmatched bases: 8. CDR3 length: 14 amino acids. DNA of the CDR3: TGTGCCAGCAGCCCAAACGACAGGGTAACTGAAGCTTTCTTT. Translating gives CASSPNDRVTEAFF.

V usage is TRBV28 and J usage is TRBJ2-3, with TRBD1 matching over 7 bases. The V gene's germline CDR1 is MDHEN and CDR2 SYDVKM. CDR3 length equals 16 residues. The V gene end was trimmed by 3 bases and the J gene end by 8 bases; junction bases not matched to a gene: 14. The CDR3 region has the DNA TGTGCCAGCAGTTTCCACCGGGACAGCCCTCAGGGTACGCAGTATTTT. The encoded protein is CASSFHRDSPQGTQYF.

The rearrangement links TRBV6-5 to TRBJ2-7, with 8 positions matching TRBD2. Germline CDR1 and CDR2: MNHEY and SVGAGI. V was pared by 2 bases and J by 7 bases, with 10 bases of the junction left unmatched. This CDR3 spans 15 amino acids. The CDR3 sequence: CASSYSSGSSSEQYF. The CDR3 DNA sequence: TGTGCCAGCAGTTACAGCAGCGGGAGTAGTTCGGAGCAGTACTTC.

CDR3: CASSFGGLVGANVLTF. CDR3 DNA: TGTGCCAGCAGTTTCGGGGGGCTAGTTGGGGCCAACGTCCTGACTTTC. This chain uses TRBV28 with TRBJ2-6; a possible D gene is TRBD2 (7 bases). The CDR3 is 16 residues long. V lost 3 bases to trimming and J lost 3 bases, with 12 bases between them. CDR1 MDHEN and CDR2 SYDVKM come from the germline V gene. Based on the CDR3 plus reference TRBV28 and TRBJ2-6, the full variable domain is DVKVTQSSRYLVKRTGEKVFLECVQDMDHENMFWYRQDPGLGLRLIYFSYDVKMKEKGDIPEGYSVSREKKERFSLILESASTNQTSMYLCASSFGGLVGANVLTFGAGSRLTVL.

The V gene is TRBV24-1, the J gene TRBJ2-7; the D is unclear. The CDR3 extends over 13 amino acids. The germline CDR1 and CDR2 sequences are KGHDR and SFDVKD. V was cut by 5 bases and J by 0 bases, with 7 bases left in between. This CDR3 is CATSGTASYEQYF. CDR3 DNA sequence: TGTGCCACCAGTGGCACAGCCTCCTACGAGCAGTACTTC.